The source of this T cell receptor (beta chain) is a study of blood T cell repertoires in COVID-19. This clone was detected only once. Some clones are missing from TCRdb's copy, which holds only in-frame ones; the method was immunoSEQ multiplex PCR. Of fewer than 350,000 clones in the sample, about nine tenths were seen once. There are 14 residues in the CDR3. Germline assignment: CDR1 SGHRS and CDR2 YFSETQ. Trimming cost V 2 bases and J 1 base, with 9 bases left between them. The chain recombines TRBV5-1 with TRBJ1-1, with a weak D call TRBD1 (5 bases). Sequencing was done on a sample of PBMCs or T cells enriched from blood (not recorded which). The receptor was isolated from a man in his fifties or sixties who had recovered from COVID-19. The CDR3, as DNA: TGCGCCAGCAGCTTTTCTGGGGCGAACACTGAAGCTTTCTTT. This encodes CASSFSGANTEAFF.